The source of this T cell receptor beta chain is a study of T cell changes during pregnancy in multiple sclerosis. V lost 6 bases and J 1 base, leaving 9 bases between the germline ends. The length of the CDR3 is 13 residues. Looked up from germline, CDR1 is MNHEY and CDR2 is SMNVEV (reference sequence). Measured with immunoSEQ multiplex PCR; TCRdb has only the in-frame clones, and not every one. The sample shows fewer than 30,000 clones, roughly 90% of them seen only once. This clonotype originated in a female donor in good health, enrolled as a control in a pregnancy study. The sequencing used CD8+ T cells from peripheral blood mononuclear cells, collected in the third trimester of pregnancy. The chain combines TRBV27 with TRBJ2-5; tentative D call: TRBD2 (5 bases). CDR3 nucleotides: TGTGCCAGCAGGGAGGCGACCCAAGAGACCCAGTACTTC. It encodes CASREATQETQYF.